Listed below are T cell receptor beta chains from one sample, sequenced in a study of cytotoxic CD8 clonotypes in ibrutinib-treated CLL. This table comes from immunoSEQ multiplex PCR, and its TCRdb copy is limited to in-frame clones, with some not included. This sample has over 150,000 clones, with roughly 86% found just once. This specimen was PBMCs, taken after 12 months of ibrutinib treatment. These receptors all come from a human donor with chronic lymphocytic leukemia. Both conserved end residues are part of each CDR3. A D gene is named only where the DNA matches it firmly. Rows give clone size only sometimes, using once, few, many, or a class for an expanded clone.

CDR3 DNA	CDR3 protein	clone size	V gene	J gene	D gene
TGTGCCAGCAGCCACCGGGACAGGGCTACCCCAGTCTACACCTTC	CASSHRDRATPVYTF	NA	TRBV7-8	TRBJ1-2	TRBD1
TGTGCCAGTAGGTCTGGGGCTATTGGGACCGGGGAGCTGTTTTTT	CASRSGAIGTGELFF	NA	TRBV19	TRBJ2-2	NA
TGCGCCAGCAGCCACCTGTTAGCGGGGGGACTCGACGAGCAGTACTTC	CASSHLLAGGLDEQYF	NA	TRBV4-3	TRBJ2-7	TRBD2
TGTGCCAGCAGTTACTGGGGACAGGGCCCACCCCTCCACTTT	CASSYWGQGPPLHF	NA	TRBV6-5	TRBJ1-6	TRBD1
TGTGCCAGCAGCCGGGGGGATGAGCAGTTCTTC	CASSRGDEQFF	NA	TRBV11-3	TRBJ2-1	TRBD2
TGTGCCATCAGTGAGCGGCTATTTGCGGTTGAAAAACTGTTTTTT	CAISERLFAVEKLFF	NA	TRBV10-3	TRBJ1-4	NA
TGTGCCAGCAGCCAAGATGTGCGCTACGAGCAGTACTTC	CASSQDVRYEQYF	NA	TRBV4-2	TRBJ2-7	NA
TGTGCCATCCCTCAGGGGGCTAATGAAAAACTGTTTTTT	CAIPQGANEKLFF	NA	TRBV2	TRBJ1-4	TRBD1
TGCAGCGTTGAGGACACGGGGGGAAACAATGAGCAGTTCTTC	CSVEDTGGNNEQFF	few	TRBV29-1	TRBJ2-1	TRBD2
TGTGCCAGTAGTTACGGACAGGGGCGCTTTGATGAGCAGTTCTTC	CASSYGQGRFDEQFF	NA	TRBV19	TRBJ2-1	TRBD1
TGTGCCAGCACAGGGAGAGCTCTGGACAGGGGTTCCTACGAGCAGTACTTC	CASTGRALDRGSYEQYF	NA	TRBV28	TRBJ2-7	TRBD1
TGTGCCATCAGGGGCGGGAACACTGAAGCTTTCTTT	CAIRGGNTEAFF	NA	TRBV28	TRBJ1-1	NA
TGTGCCAGCAGCGTAGGGGACAGGAGGAACGAGCAGTACTTC	CASSVGDRRNEQYF	NA	TRBV9	TRBJ2-7	TRBD1
TGTGCCAGCAGTGACCCGAACAGGGGTCTTTACCAAGAGACCCAGTACTTC	CASSDPNRGLYQETQYF	NA	TRBV25-1	TRBJ2-5	TRBD1
TGTGCCATCAGTGACCCGGACGGCGGCTACGAGCAGTACTTC	CAISDPDGGYEQYF	NA	TRBV10-3	TRBJ2-7	NA
TGCGCCAGCAGCCTAGGGACAGGATGGACTGAAGCTTTCTTT	CASSLGTGWTEAFF	few	TRBV5-1	TRBJ1-1	TRBD1
TGTGCCAGTAGTAGCGGACTAGCGGGGGGGGTGTACCAAGAGACCCAGTACTTC	CASSSGLAGGVYQETQYF	NA	TRBV19	TRBJ2-5	TRBD2
TGTGCCAGCAGCCAAGAAACTGCAGGTCGCACCGGGGAGCTGTTTTTT	CASSQETAGRTGELFF	NA	TRBV4-2	TRBJ2-2	NA
TGTGCCAGCAGTTTATACACATTCGGCGGCGAGCAGTACTTC	CASSLYTFGGEQYF	NA	TRBV28	TRBJ2-7	NA
TGTGCCAGCAGCTTAGTAGCGGGGGTCTCCTACGAGCAGTACTTC	CASSLVAGVSYEQYF	NA	TRBV7-2	TRBJ2-7	TRBD2
TGTGCCAGCAGCTCGCCGGGACAAGGAAACACCATATATTTT	CASSSPGQGNTIYF	NA	TRBV11-2	TRBJ1-3	NA
TGTGCCAGCAGCTTAGGAAACTACAATGAGCAGTTCTTC	CASSLGNYNEQFF	NA	TRBV7-2	TRBJ2-1	NA
TGTGCCAGTTCACCGTTCCTCGGGCAAGGTATGGGCAATGAGCGTACGACCTTC	CASSPFLGQGMGNERTTF	NA	TRBV18	TRBJ1-2	NA
TGTGCCAGCTCACCACCGGCCGGAAACACCATATATTTT	CASSPPAGNTIYF	NA	TRBV18	TRBJ1-3	NA
TGCGCCAGCAGCCAAGGAGACAGATACAATGAGCAGTTCTTC	CASSQGDRYNEQFF	NA	TRBV4-1	TRBJ2-1	NA
TGTGCCAGCTCACTGACTAGCGGGAGACGGGAGCAGTTCTTC	CASSLTSGRREQFF	NA	TRBV18	TRBJ2-1	TRBD2
TGCAGCGGACAGGAAAACTATGGCTACACCTTC	CSGQENYGYTF	few	TRBV29-1	TRBJ1-2	NA
TGTGCCAGCAGCTTAGGGGGCAGGAAATCTAACTATGGCTACACCTTC	CASSLGGRKSNYGYTF	NA	TRBV7-2	TRBJ1-2	NA
TGTGCCAGCATCGGGGGAGGGCCTTCGAGCTCCTACAATGAGCAGTTCTTC	CASIGGGPSSSYNEQFF	NA	TRBV28	TRBJ2-1	TRBD2
TGTGCCAGCAGTCCACCGGGGTTGGGACAGGGGCGGAGTGAGCAGTTCTTC	CASSPPGLGQGRSEQFF	NA	TRBV28	TRBJ2-1	TRBD1
TGTGCCAGCAGCGTAGCCGGGACAGGGAACCTATTCTACAACACCGGGGAGCTGTTTTTT	CASSVAGTGNLFYNTGELFF	NA	TRBV9	TRBJ2-2	TRBD1
TGTGCCAGCTCATCGGACGTTGGACAGGGGGAGACCCAGTACTTC	CASSSDVGQGETQYF	few	TRBV18	TRBJ2-5	TRBD1
TGTGCCAGCAGCCTCTCCGGGACAGGGTCCTACGAGCAGTACTTC	CASSLSGTGSYEQYF	NA	TRBV28	TRBJ2-7	TRBD1
TGTGCCAGCAGTTTCGGGGGAGGGAGTGGCTACACCTTC	CASSFGGGSGYTF	few	TRBV27	TRBJ1-2	NA
TGTGCCAGCTCACCACCATCCGGGACAGATACGCAGTATTTT	CASSPPSGTDTQYF	NA	TRBV18	TRBJ2-3	NA
TGTGCCAGCCTAACCGGGACAGGCTCTGGAAACACCATATATTTT	CASLTGTGSGNTIYF	NA	TRBV6-5	TRBJ1-3	TRBD1
TGTGCCAGCAGCGTAGATCGGGGGCTTTCACCCCTCCACTTT	CASSVDRGLSPLHF	NA	TRBV9	TRBJ1-6	NA
TGTGCCAGCAGCGTAGGCGGGAATCGGAACCATGGCTACACCTTC	CASSVGGNRNHGYTF	once	TRBV9	TRBJ1-2	NA
TGTGCCAGCAGCAAAGACAGGGTACAGTATGGCTACACCTTC	CASSKDRVQYGYTF	NA	TRBV6-5	TRBJ1-2	TRBD1
TGCAGCGTGACATTAGCGGGAGTTAGCACAGATACGCAGTATTTT	CSVTLAGVSTDTQYF	NA	TRBV29-1	TRBJ2-3	TRBD2
TGTGCCTGGAGAATGGGGGGGGCAACTAATGAAAAACTGTTTTTT	CAWRMGGATNEKLFF	NA	TRBV30	TRBJ1-4	NA
TGTGCCAGCAGTTCGCCGGGACAGGTGAAGTACTTC	CASSSPGQVKYF	NA	TRBV28	TRBJ2-7	TRBD1
TGTGCCTGGAGTATGAGGGCGGACACTGAAGCTTTCTTT	CAWSMRADTEAFF	few	TRBV30	TRBJ1-1	NA
TGTGCCAGCTCCCTTAGGTGGTCTAGCACAGATACGCAGTATTTT	CASSLRWSSTDTQYF	few	TRBV6-6	TRBJ2-3	NA
TGTGCCAGCAGTTTGGGACAGGGTCACGGCTACACCTTC	CASSLGQGHGYTF	NA	TRBV28	TRBJ1-2	TRBD1
TGCGCCAGCAGCCCTCGTCAGGGCTCATCTGGAAACACCATATATTTT	CASSPRQGSSGNTIYF	few	TRBV5-1	TRBJ1-3	NA
TGTGCCAGCAGTTACTCGGCACGTTGCTCTGGAAACACCATATATTTT	CASSYSARCSGNTIYF	NA	TRBV6-7	TRBJ1-3	NA
TGTGCCAGCAGTTTAGTGTGGCAACGAGGGGCCAACGTCCTGACTTTC	CASSLVWQRGANVLTF	NA	TRBV28	TRBJ2-6	NA
TGTGCCAGCGGTGAAAGCAATCAGCCCCAGCATTTT	CASGESNQPQHF	few	TRBV28	TRBJ1-5	NA
TGTGCCAGCAGCTTTCTTCCTAGCGGGAGGAATACAGATACGCAGTATTTT	CASSFLPSGRNTDTQYF	NA	TRBV11-2	TRBJ2-3	TRBD2
TGCGCCAGCAGCGTACGCAGGGGAGAGACCCAGTACTTC	CASSVRRGETQYF	NA	TRBV4-3	TRBJ2-5	NA
TGTGCCAGCAGCTTCCAAGGGACTAGCGGGAGAGCCGCAGATACGCAGTATTTT	CASSFQGTSGRAADTQYF	once	TRBV7-3	TRBJ2-3	TRBD2
TGTGCCTCGAACTCGGACAGTGGCAATCAGCCCCAGCATTTT	CASNSDSGNQPQHF	NA	TRBV15	TRBJ1-5	NA
TGTGCCAGCAGGGGACAGGGGCCAGGAGCTTTCTTT	CASRGQGPGAFF	NA	TRBV28	TRBJ1-1	TRBD1
TGTGCCTGGAGTCCCGGAGGGAATTCACCCCTCCACTTT	CAWSPGGNSPLHF	NA	TRBV30	TRBJ1-6	NA
TGTGCCAGCTCACCAGGACTAGCGGGGCACAATGAGCAGTTCTTC	CASSPGLAGHNEQFF	NA	TRBV18	TRBJ2-1	TRBD2
TGTGCCAGCAGCTTAGGTGGTCCACAAGAGACCCAGTACTTC	CASSLGGPQETQYF	NA	TRBV11-2	TRBJ2-5	NA
TGTGCCAGCAGCTTCGCACCGGGACCTAAAGAGACCCAGTACTTC	CASSFAPGPKETQYF	NA	TRBV7-9	TRBJ2-5	NA
TGTGCCAGCAGCTTAGGAGCCTCCTACGAGCAGTACTTC	CASSLGASYEQYF	NA	TRBV11-3	TRBJ2-7	NA